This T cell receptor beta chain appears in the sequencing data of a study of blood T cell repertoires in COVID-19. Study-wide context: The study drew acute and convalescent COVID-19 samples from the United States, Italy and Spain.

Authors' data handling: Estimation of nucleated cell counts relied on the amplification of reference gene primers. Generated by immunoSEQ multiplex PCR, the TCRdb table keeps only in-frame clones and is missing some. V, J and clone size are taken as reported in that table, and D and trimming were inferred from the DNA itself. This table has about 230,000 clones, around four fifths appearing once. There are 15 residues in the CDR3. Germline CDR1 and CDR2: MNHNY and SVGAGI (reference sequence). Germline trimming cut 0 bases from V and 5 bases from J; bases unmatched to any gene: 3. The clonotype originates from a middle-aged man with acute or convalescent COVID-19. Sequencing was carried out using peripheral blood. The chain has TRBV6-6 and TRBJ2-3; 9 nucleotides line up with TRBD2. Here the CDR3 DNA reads TGTGCCAGCAGTTACTCAGTAGCGGGAGTAGATACGCAGTATTTT. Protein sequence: CASSYSVAGVDTQYF.